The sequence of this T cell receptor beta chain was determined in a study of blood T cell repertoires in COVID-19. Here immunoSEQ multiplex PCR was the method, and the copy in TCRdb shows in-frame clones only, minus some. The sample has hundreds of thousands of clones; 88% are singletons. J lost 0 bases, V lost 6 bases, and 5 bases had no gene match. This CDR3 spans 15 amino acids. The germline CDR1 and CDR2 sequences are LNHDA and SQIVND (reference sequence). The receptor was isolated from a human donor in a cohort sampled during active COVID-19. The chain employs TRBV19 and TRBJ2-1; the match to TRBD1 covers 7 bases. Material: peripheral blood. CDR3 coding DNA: TGTGCCAGTAGACTGGACAGGAGCTCCTACAATGAGCAGTTCTTC. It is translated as CASRLDRSSYNEQFF.